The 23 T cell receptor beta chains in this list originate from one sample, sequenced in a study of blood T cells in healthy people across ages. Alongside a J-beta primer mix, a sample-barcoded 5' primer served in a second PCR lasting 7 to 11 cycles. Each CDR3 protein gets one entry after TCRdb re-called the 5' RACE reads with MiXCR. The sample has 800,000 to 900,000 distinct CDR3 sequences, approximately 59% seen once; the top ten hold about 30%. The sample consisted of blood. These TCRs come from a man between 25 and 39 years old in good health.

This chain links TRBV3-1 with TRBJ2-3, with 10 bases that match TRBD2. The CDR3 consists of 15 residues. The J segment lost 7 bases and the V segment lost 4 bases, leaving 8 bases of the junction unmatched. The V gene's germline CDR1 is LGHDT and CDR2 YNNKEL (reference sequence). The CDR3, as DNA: TGTGCCAGCAGCCGGGTCACTAGCGGGGTGAATACGCAGTATTTT. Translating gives CASSRVTSGVNTQYF.

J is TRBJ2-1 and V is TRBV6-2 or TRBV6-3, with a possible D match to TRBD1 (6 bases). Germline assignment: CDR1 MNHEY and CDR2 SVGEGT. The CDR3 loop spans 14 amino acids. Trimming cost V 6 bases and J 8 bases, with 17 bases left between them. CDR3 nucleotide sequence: TGTGCCAGCAGACCCCCGGGGCAGGGGTATGAGCAGTTCTTC. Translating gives CASRPPGQGYEQFF.

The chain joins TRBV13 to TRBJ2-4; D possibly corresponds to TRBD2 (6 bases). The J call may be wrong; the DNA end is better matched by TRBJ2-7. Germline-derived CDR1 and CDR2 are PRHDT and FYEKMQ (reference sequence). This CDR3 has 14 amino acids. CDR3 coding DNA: TGTGCCAGCAGTAAAACGACTAGCTCCTACGAGCAGTACTTC. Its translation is CASSKTTSSYEQYF.

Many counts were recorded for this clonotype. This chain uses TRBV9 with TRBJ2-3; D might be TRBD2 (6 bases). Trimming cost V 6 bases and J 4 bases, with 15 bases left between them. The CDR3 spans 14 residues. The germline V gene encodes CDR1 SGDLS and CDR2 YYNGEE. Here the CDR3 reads CASNPGARPDTQYF. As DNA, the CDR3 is TGTGCCAGCAACCCGGGAGCACGGCCAGATACGCAGTATTTT.

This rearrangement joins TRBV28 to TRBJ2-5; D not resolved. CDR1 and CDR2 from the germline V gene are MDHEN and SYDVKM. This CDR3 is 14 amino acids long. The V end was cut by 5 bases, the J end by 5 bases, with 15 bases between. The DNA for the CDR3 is TGTGCCAGCAGTCCATCCCCGCTCGCGGAGACCCAGTACTTC. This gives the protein CASSPSPLAETQYF. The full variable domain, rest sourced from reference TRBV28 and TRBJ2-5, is DVKVTQSSRYLVKRTGEKVFLECVQDMDHENMFWYRQDPGLGLRLIYFSYDVKMKEKGDIPEGYSVSREKKERFSLILESASTNQTSMYLCASSPSPLAETQYFGPGTRLLVL.

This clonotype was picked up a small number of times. The CDR3, as DNA: TGCGCCAGCAGCTTGTCGGGGCGGGCCGGTCCCAATGAGCAGTTCTTC. Its protein product is CASSLSGRAGPNEQFF. The gene calls are TRBV5-1 and TRBJ2-1; either TRBD1 or TRBD2 may supply D (5 bases each). CDR1 SGHRS and CDR2 YFSETQ come from the germline V gene. Trimming took 1 base from V and 6 from J, leaving 17 bases between them. The CDR3 sequence is 16 residues long. Using reference TRBV5-1 and TRBJ2-1 for the parts outside the CDR3, the full variable domain is KAGVTQTPRYLIKTRGQQVTLSCSPISGHRSVSWYQQTPGQGLQFLFEYFSETQRNKGNFPGRFSGRQFSNSRSEMNVSTLELGDSALYLCASSLSGRAGPNEQFFGPGTRLTVL.

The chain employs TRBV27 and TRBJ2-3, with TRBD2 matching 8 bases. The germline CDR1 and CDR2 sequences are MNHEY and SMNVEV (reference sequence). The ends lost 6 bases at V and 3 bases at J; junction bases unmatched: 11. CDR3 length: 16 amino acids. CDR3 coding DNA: TGTGCCAGCAGAGGGTACGCGGGGGGCGTAACAGATACGCAGTATTTT. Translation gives CASRGYAGGVTDTQYF.

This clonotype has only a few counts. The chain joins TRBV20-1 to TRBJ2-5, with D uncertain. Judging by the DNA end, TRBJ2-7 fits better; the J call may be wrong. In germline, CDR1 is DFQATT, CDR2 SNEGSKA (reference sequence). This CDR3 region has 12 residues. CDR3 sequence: CSARVHDHEQYF. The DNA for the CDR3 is TGCAGTGCTAGAGTCCACGACCACGAGCAGTACTTC.

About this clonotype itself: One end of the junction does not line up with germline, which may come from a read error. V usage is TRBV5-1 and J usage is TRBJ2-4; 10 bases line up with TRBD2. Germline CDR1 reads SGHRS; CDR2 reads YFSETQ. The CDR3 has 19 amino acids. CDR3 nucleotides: TGCGCCAGCAGCTTGGATAGGACTAGCGGAGCCCTAGCCGAAAACATTCAGTACTTC. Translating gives CASSLDRTSGALAENIQYF. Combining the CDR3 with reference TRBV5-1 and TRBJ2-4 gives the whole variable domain KAGVTQTPRYLIKTRGQQVTLSCSPISGHRSVSWYQQTPGQGLQFLFEYFSETQRNKGNFPGRFSGRQFSNSRSEMNVSTLELGDSALYLCASSLDRTSGALAENIQYFGAGTRLSVL.

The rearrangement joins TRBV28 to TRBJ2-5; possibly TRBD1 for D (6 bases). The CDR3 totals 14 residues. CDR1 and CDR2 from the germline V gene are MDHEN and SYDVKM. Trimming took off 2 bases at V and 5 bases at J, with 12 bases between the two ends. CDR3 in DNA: TGTGCCAGCAGTTTAGGGGACATTAGGGAGACCCAGTACTTC. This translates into CASSLGDIRETQYF.

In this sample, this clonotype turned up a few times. The CDR3 coding sequence is TGTGCCAGCAGTGACCGCGACGGGACAGCGACCTACGAGCAGTACTTC. Its translation is CASSDRDGTATYEQYF. This chain links TRBV2 with TRBJ2-7; TRBD1 agrees at 7 bases. J was trimmed by 2 bases and V by 3 bases; bases with no gene match: 10. The CDR3 covers 16 residues. Germline-derived CDR1 and CDR2 are SNHLY and FYNNEI.

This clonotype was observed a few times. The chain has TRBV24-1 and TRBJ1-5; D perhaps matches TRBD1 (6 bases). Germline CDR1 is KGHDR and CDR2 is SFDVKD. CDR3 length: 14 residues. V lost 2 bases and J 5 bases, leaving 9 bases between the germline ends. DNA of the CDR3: TGTGCCACCAGTGATTCCCAGGGGTATCAGCCCCAGCATTTT. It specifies CATSDSQGYQPQHF.

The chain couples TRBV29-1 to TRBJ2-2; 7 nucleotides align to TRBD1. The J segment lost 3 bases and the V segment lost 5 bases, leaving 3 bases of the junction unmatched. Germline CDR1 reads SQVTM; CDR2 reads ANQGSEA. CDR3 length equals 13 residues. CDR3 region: CSVRTGDTGELFF. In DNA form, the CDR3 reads TGCAGCGTTAGGACAGGTGACACCGGGGAGCTGTTTTTT.

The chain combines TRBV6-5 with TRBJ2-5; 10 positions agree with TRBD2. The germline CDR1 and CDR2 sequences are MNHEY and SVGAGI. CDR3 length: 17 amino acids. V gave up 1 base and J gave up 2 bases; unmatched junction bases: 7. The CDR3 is CASSYFLAGGPQETQYF. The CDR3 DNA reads TGTGCCAGCAGTTACTTCTTAGCGGGGGGCCCTCAAGAGACCCAGTACTTC.

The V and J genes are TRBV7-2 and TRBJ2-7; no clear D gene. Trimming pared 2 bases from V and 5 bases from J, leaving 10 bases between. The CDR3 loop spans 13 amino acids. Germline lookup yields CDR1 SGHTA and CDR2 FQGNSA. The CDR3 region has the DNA TGTGCCAGCAGCTTATTTCGGCGGCACGAGCAGTACTTC. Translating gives CASSLFRRHEQYF.

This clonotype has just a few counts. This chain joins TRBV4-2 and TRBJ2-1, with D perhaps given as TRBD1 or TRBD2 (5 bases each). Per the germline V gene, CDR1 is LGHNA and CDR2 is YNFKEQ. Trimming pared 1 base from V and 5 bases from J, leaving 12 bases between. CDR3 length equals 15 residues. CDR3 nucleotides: TGTGCCAGCAGCCAAGTGCCGGGGCCTCACAATGAGCAGTTCTTC. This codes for CASSQVPGPHNEQFF.

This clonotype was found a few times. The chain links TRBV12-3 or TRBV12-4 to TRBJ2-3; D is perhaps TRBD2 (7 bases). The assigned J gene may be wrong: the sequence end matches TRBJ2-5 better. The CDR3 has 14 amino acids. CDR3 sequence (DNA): TGTGCCAGCAGTTTAGCGGGGGGGCTTGATACCCAGTACTTC. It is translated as CASSLAGGLDTQYF.

In nucleotides, the CDR3 is TGTGCCAGCAGCGCTGGGACAGCTAACTATGGCTACACCTTC. Translating it yields CASSAGTANYGYTF. This sequence joins TRBV9 and TRBJ1-2; 7 bases fit TRBD1. V shed 3 bases and J 0 bases; nucleotides not matched to a gene: 2. CDR1 and CDR2 (germline): SGDLS, YYNGEE. The CDR3 has 14 residues.

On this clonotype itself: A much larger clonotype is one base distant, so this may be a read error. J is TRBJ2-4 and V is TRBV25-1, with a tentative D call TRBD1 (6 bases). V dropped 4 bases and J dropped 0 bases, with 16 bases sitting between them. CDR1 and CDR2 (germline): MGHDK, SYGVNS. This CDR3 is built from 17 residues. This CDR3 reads CASSGPQGLLAKNIQYF. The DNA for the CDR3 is TGTGCCAGCAGTGGACCCCAGGGGCTTCTAGCCAAAAACATTCAGTACTTC.

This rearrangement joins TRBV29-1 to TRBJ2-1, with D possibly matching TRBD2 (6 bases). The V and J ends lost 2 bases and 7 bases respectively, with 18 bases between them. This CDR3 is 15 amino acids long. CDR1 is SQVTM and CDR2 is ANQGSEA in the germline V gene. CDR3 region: CSVETGTGGGNEQFF. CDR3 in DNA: TGCAGCGTTGAAACGGGGACTGGCGGAGGAAATGAGCAGTTCTTC.

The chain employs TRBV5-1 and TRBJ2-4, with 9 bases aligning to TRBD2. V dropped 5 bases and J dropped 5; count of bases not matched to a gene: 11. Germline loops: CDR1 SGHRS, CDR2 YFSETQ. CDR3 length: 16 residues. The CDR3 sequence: CASSLSGGRIQNIQYF. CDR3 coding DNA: TGCGCCAGCAGTTTAAGCGGGGGGAGAATTCAAAACATTCAGTACTTC. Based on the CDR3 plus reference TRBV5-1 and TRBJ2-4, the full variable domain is KAGVTQTPRYLIKTRGQQVTLSCSPISGHRSVSWYQQTPGQGLQFLFEYFSETQRNKGNFPGRFSGRQFSNSRSEMNVSTLELGDSALYLCASSLSGGRIQNIQYFGAGTRLSVL.

The CDR3 is CASSHLAGGVDEQFF. For the CDR3, the DNA is TGCGCCAGCAGCCATCTAGCGGGGGGTGTGGATGAGCAGTTCTTC. The chain combines TRBV4-1 with TRBJ2-1; 11 nucleotides match TRBD2. The germline gives CDR1 MGHRA, CDR2 YSYEKL. The CDR3 runs to 15 residues. After removal of 3 bases from V and 8 bases from J, the junction contained 6 bases not matched to a gene.

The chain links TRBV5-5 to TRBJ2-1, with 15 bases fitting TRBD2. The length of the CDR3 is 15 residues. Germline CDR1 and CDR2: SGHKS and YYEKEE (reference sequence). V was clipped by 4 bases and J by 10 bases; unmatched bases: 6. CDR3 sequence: CASSDGLAGGVEQFF. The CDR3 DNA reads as TGTGCCAGCAGCGATGGACTAGCGGGGGGGGTAGAGCAGTTCTTC.